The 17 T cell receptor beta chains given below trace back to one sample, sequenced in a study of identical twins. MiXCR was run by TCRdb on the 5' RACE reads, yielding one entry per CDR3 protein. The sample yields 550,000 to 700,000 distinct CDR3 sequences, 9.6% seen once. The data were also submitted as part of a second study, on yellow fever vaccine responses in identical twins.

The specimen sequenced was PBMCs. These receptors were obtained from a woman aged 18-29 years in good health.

DNA for the CDR3: TGTGCCTGGAGGGACAGGGGGAGAGCCACCTTC. It yields the protein CAWRDRGRATF. The rearrangement joins TRBV30 to TRBJ1-2; the match to TRBD1 covers 10 bases. Looked up from germline, CDR1 is GTSNPN and CDR2 is SVGIG (reference sequence). Unmatched junction bases numbered 5, after V lost 3 bases and J lost 13 bases. This CDR3 is built from 11 residues.

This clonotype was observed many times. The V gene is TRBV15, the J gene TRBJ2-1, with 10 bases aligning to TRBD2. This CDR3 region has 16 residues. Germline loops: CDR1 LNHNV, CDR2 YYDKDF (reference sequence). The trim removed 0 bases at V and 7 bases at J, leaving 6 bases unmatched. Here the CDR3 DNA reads TGTGCCACCAGCAGAGATTCGGGACTAGCGATAAATGAGCAGTTCTTC. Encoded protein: CATSRDSGLAINEQFF.

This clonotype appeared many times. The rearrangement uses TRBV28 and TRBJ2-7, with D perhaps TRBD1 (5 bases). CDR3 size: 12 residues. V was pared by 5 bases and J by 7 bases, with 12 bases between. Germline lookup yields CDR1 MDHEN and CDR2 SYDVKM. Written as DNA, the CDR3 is TGTGCCAGCAGTCCTAGACCAGGGGAGCAGTACTTC. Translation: CASSPRPGEQYF.

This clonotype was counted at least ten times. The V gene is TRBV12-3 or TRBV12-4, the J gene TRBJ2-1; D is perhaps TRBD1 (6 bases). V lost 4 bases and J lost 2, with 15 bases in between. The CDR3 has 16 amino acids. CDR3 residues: CASSSQGPLTYNEQFF. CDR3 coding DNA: TGTGCCAGCAGTTCACAGGGTCCCCTTACCTACAATGAGCAGTTCTTC.

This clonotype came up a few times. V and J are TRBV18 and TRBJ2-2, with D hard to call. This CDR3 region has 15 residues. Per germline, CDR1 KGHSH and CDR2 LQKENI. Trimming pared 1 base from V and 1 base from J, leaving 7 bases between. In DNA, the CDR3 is TGTGCCAGCTCACCACAAGACGTGAACACCGGGGAGCTGTTTTTT. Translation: CASSPQDVNTGELFF.

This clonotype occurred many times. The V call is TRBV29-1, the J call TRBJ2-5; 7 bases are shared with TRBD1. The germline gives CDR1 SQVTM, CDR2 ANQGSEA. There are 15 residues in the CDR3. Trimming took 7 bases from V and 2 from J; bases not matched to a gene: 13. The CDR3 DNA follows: TGCAGCGCCAACAGGGGCGGAGGAAAACAAGAGACCCAGTACTTC. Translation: CSANRGGGKQETQYF.

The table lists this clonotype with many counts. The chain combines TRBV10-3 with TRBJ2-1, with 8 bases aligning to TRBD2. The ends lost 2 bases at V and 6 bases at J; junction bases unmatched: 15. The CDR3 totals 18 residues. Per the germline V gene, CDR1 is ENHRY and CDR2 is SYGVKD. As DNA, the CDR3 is TGTGCCATCAGTGAGCCCCCTCGTGCAGCGGGAGTGGGCAATGAGCAGTTCTTC. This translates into CAISEPPRAAGVGNEQFF.

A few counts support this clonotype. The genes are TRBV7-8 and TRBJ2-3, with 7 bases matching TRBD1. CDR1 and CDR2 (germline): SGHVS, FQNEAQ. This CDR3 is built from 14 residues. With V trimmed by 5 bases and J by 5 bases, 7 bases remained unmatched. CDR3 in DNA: TGTGCCAGCAGCATAGACAGGGAGAGAGATACGCAGTATTTT. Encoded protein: CASSIDRERDTQYF.

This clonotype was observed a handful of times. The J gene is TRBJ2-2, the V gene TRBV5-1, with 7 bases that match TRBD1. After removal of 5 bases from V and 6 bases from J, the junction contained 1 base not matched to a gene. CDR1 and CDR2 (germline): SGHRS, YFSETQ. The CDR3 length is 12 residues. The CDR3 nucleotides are TGCGCCAGCAGACAGGGGTCCGGGGAGCTGTTTTTT. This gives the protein CASRQGSGELFF.

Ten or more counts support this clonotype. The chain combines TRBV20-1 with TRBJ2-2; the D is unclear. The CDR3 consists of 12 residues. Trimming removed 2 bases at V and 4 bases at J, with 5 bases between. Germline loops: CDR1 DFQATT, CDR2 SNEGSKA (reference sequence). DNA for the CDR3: TGCAGTGCTAGACAGCGCACCGGGGAGCTGTTTTTT. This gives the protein CSARQRTGELFF.

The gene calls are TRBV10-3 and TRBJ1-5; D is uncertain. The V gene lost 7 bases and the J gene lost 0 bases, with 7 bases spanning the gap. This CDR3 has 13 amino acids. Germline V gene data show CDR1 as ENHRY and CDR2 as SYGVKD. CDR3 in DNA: TGTGCCATCACCGAGAATAGCAATCAGCCCCAGCATTTT. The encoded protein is CAITENSNQPQHF.

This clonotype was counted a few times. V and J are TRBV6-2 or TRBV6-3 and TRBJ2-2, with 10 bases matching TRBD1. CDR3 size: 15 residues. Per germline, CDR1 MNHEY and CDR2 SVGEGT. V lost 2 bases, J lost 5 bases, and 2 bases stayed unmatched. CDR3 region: CASSYRDRGTGELFF. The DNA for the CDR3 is TGTGCCAGCAGTTACCGGGACAGGGGTACCGGGGAGCTGTTTTTT.

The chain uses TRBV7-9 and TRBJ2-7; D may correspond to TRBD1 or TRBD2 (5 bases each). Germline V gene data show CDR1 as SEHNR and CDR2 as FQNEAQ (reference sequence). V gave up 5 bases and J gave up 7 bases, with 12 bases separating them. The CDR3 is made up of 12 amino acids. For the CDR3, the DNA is TGTGCCAGCAGCGGGGACCATCTGGAGCAGTACTTC. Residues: CASSGDHLEQYF.

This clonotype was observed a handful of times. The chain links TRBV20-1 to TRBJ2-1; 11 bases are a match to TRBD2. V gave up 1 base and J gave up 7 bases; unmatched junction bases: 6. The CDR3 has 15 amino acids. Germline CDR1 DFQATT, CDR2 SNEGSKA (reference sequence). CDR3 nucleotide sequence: TGCAGTGCTAGAGGAAGGCTAGCGGGAGGAAATGAGCAGTTCTTC. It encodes CSARGRLAGGNEQFF.

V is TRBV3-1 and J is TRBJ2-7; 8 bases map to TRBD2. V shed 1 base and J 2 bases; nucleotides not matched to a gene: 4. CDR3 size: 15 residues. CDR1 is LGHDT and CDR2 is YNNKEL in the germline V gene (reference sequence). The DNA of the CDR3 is TGTGCCAGCAGCCAAGCAAGCGGGGGAACCTACGAGCAGTACTTC. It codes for CASSQASGGTYEQYF.

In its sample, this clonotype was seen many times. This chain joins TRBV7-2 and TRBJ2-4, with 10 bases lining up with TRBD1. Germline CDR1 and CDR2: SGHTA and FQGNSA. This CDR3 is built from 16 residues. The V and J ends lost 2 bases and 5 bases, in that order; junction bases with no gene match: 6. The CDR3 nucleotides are TGTGCCAGCAGCTTAACCGGGACAGGGGTGGAAAACATTCAGTACTTC. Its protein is CASSLTGTGVENIQYF.

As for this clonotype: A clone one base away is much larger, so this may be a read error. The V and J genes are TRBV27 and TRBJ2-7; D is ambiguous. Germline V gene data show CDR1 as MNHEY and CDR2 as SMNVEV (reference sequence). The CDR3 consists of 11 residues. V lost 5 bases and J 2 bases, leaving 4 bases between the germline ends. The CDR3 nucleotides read TGTGCCAGCAGTCACCCCTACGAGCAGTACTTC. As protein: CASSHPYEQYF.